This TCR beta chain appears in the sequencing data of a study of T-cell reconstitution after alpha-beta-depleted transplantation in children. Germline CDR1 SNHLY, CDR2 FYNNEI. The length of the CDR3 is 16 residues. Trimming at V came to 7 bases and at J to 4 bases, leaving 12 bases not matched to a gene. This clonotype was observed a few times. Unique molecular identifiers were incorporated when the TCRbeta library was constructed. TCRdb passed the PCR reads through MiXCR, listing each CDR3 protein once. Among about 610,000 distinct CDR3 sequences listed, about 10% were seen once. Here the sequenced sample was PBMCs from the stem cell graft donor, taken from the stem cell graft. The chain is built from TRBV2 and TRBJ1-2, with 10 bases matching TRBD1. The sequence derives from a human donor who donated a stem cell graft to a child with acute myeloid leukemia. The CDR3 is CASTPGEGQGIYGYTF. CDR3 DNA: TGTGCCAGCACGCCCGGAGAGGGACAGGGGATCTATGGCTACACCTTC.